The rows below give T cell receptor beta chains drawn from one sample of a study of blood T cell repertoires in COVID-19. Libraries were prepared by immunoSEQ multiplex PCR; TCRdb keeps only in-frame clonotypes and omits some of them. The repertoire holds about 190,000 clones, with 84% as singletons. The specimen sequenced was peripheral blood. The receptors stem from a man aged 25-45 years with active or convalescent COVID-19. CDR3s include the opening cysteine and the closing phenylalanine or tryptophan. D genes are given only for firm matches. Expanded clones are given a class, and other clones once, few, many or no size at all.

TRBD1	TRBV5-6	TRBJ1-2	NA	TGTGCCAGCAGCGCCGGGACAGGGCTTTCTAACTATGGCTACACCTTC	CASSAGTGLSNYGYTF
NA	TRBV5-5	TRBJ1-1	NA	TGTGCCAGCACCCCGCCCCAGGGCGAAGGGAACACTGAAGCTTTCTTT	CASTPPQGEGNTEAFF
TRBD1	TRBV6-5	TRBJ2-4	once	TGTGCCAGCAGTTATAGACGGGACAGGGTAACCGTGTACTTC	CASSYRRDRVTVYF
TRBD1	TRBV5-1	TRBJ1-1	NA	TGCGCCAGCAGCTTGGGAAGGAAGGCAGGGGGTCGGACTGAAGCTTTCTTT	CASSLGRKAGGRTEAFF
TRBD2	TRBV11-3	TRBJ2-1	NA	TGTGCCAGCAGCTTAACGGCTAGCGGGAGTCGGTTCTTC	CASSLTASGSRFF
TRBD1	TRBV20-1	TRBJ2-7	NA	TGCAGGGCAGGGGGAGTGGGCGAGCAGTACTTC	CRAGGVGEQYF
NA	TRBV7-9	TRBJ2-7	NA	TGTGCCAGCAGCCTGCCCAGTTCCTACGAGCAGTACTTC	CASSLPSSYEQYF
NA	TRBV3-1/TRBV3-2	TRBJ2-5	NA	TGTGCCAGCAGCAACTATGACGAGGGCGTTCAAGAGACCCAGTACTTC	CASSNYDEGVQETQYF
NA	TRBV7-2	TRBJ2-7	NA	TGTGCCAGCAACCCGGACGGCGGGATTGTCTACGAGCAGTACTTC	CASNPDGGIVYEQYF
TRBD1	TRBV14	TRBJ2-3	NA	TGTGCCAGCAGCCAACGAACAGGGGGCGCGCGGGATACGCAGTATTTT	CASSQRTGGARDTQYF
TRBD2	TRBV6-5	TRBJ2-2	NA	TGTGCCAGTTGCCGAGGGACTAGCCTCGCCGGGGAGCTGTTTTTT	CASCRGTSLAGELFF
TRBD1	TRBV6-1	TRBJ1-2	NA	TGTGCCAGCAGTACACCGGACAGGGTAGAAGGCTACACCTTC	CASSTPDRVEGYTF
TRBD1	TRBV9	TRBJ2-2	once	TGTGCCAGCAGCGTCAGACAGGGGGCGAACACCGGGGAGCTGTTTTTT	CASSVRQGANTGELFF
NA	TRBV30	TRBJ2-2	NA	TGTGCCTGGGTACAGGGTTTGGGCACCGGGGAGCTGTTTTTT	CAWVQGLGTGELFF
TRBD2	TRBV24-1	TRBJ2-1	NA	TGTGCCACCAGTGACGTCGGACTAGCGGGTCTTTCCTCCTACAATGAGCAGTTCTTC	CATSDVGLAGLSSYNEQFF
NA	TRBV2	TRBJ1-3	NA	TGTGCCAGCAAACACAGGGCCCTCTCTGGAAACACCATATATTTT	CASKHRALSGNTIYF
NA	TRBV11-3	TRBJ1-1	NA	TGTGCCAGCAGCTTAGAGACGGGAGCTGAAGCTTTCTTT	CASSLETGAEAFF
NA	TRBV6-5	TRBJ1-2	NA	TGTGCCAGCACCTTCGGGGGACCTCGCTATGGCTACACCTTC	CASTFGGPRYGYTF
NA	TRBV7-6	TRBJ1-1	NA	TGTGCCAGCAGGCGACAGGCGAACACTGAAGCTTTCTTT	CASRRQANTEAFF
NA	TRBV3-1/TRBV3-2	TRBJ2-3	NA	TGTGCCAGCAGCTCAGGAACAGATACGCAGTATTTT	CASSSGTDTQYF
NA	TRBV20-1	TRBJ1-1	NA	TGCAGTGCACCAGGGAACACTGAAGCTTTCTTT	CSAPGNTEAFF
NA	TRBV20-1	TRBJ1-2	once	TGCAGTGCTAGGCCAGGGGACGGCTACACCTTC	CSARPGDGYTF
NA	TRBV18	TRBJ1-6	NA	TGTGCCAGCTCACCCCAGGCTAGCAGTATGGATTCACCCCTCCACTTT	CASSPQASSMDSPLHF
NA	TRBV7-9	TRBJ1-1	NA	TGTGCCAGCAGCCCCCCGTACACTGAAGCTTTCTTT	CASSPPYTEAFF
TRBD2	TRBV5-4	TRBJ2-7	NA	TGTGCCAGCAGCCTCCCCCCTGGGCTAGCGGGAGCAGAGTACGAGCAGTACTTC	CASSLPPGLAGAEYEQYF
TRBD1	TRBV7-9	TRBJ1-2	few	TGTGCCAGCAGCCCGGCAAGAGACACAGGGGACTATGGCTACACCTTC	CASSPARDTGDYGYTF
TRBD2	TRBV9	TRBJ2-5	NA	TGTGCCAGCAGCGCCCGATACGGGACTAGCGGGATGGAGACCCAGTACTTC	CASSARYGTSGMETQYF
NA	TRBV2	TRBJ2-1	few	TGTGCCAGCAGTGACCGGGAGCAGTTCTTC	CASSDREQFF
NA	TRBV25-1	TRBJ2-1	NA	TGTGCCAGCAGCCGGGACTTCATCCGCTACAATGAGCAGTTCTTC	CASSRDFIRYNEQFF
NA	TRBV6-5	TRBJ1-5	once	TGTGCCAGCAGGGACATCCGTAGCAATCAGCCCCAGCATTTT	CASRDIRSNQPQHF
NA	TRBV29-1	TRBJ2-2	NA	TGCAGCGCTCGACAGGCCTCGAACACCGGGGAGCTGTTTTTT	CSARQASNTGELFF
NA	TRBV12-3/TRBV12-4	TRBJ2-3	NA	TGTGCCAGCAGTCTGTTAATAGATACGCAGTATTTT	CASSLLIDTQYF
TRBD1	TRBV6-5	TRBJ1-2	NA	TGTGCCAGCAGATGGGGACAGGAGGCCTATGGCTACACCTTC	CASRWGQEAYGYTF
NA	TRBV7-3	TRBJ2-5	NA	TGTGCCAGCAGCCCCGACCGACTAGGGCAGACCCAGTACTTC	CASSPDRLGQTQYF
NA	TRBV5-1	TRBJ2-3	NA	TGCGCCAGCAGCTTGGAACAGCCCTGGGATACGCAGTATTTT	CASSLEQPWDTQYF
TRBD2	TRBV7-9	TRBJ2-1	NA	TGTGCCAGCAGCTTAGCCAGCGGGAGGGCCAGGGAGCAGTTCTTC	CASSLASGRAREQFF
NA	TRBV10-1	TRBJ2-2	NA	TGCGCCAGCAGCAGTCTTACGAACACCGGGGAGCTGTTTTTT	CASSSLTNTGELFF
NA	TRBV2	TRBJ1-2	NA	TGTGCCAGCATTGCCCGGACAACTGCTAACTATGGCTACACCTTC	CASIARTTANYGYTF
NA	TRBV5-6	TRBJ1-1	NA	TGTGCCAGCAGCTTCGCAGAGAACACTGAAGCTTTCTTT	CASSFAENTEAFF
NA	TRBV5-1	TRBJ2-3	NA	TGCGCCAGCAGCGTCGCTCCGGGCGGGACTAGCACAGATACGCAGTATTTT	CASSVAPGGTSTDTQYF
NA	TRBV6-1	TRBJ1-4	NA	TGTGCCAGCAGTGTGGACACGTTCGCAACTAATGAAAAACTGTTTTTT	CASSVDTFATNEKLFF
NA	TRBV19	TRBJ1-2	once	TGTGCCAGTAGTACGAACGGTAACTATGGCTACACCTTC	CASSTNGNYGYTF
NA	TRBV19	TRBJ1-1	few	TGTGCCAGTAGTAATCTGAGGGCGCCTCGGGACTGGGAAGCTTTCTTT	CASSNLRAPRDWEAFF
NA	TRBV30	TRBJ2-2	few	TGTGCCTGGGGCTGGGGCTCCGGGGAGCTGTTTTTT	CAWGWGSGELFF
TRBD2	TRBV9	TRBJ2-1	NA	TGTGCCAGCAGCGGAACTAGCGGCCAAAGTGGTGAGCAGTTCTTC	CASSGTSGQSGEQFF
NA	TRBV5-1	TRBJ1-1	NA	TGCGCCAGCAGCCGGAGCACTGAAGCTTTCTTT	CASSRSTEAFF
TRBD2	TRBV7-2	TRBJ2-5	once	TGTGCCAGCGGTAGGCCGACTAGCGGGAGGGAGACCCAGTACTTC	CASGRPTSGRETQYF
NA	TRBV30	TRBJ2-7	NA	TGTGCCGGGGGTGAGAGCTCCTACGAGCAGTACTTC	CAGGESSYEQYF
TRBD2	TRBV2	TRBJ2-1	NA	TGTGCCAGCAGTGAACCGGGACTAGCGGGGGGATCCCACAATGAGCAGTTCTTC	CASSEPGLAGGSHNEQFF
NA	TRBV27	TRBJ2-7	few	TGTGCCAGCAGTTTATCGAGGGGGGGCTCCTACGAGCAGTACTTC	CASSLSRGGSYEQYF